The sequence of this T cell receptor beta chain was determined in a study of T cells in Graves' hyperthyroidism and ophthalmopathy. Notes on the study in general: The authors' 13 V-J model separated ophthalmopathy from stable hyperthyroidism. The model made its ophthalmopathy prediction, and onset followed a median about 5.9 months later.

Hyperthyroidism had been newly diagnosed in patients aged 18 to 65, and its duration was under 2 months. Before ophthalmopathy appeared, progressors gave blood at initial hyperthyroidism diagnosis. Amplification of TCR beta CDR3 regions used RNA as the template. The TCR CDR3 was amplified in a first-round RT-PCR using the HTBI primer set. TCRdb called the multiplex PCR reads again in MiXCR, with one record for every CDR3 protein. The sample gives about 350,000 distinct CDR3 sequences, about a sixth of which show up once; around a third is in the top ten. Worth noting for this clonotype: The target antigen is unknown.

Germline assignment: CDR1 SQVTM and CDR2 ANQGSEA. This CDR3 spans 15 amino acids. V dropped 7 bases and J dropped 2; count of bases not matched to a gene: 12. The sequenced sample consisted of blood. The sequence came from a young woman with Graves' hyperthyroidism that later progressed to Graves' ophthalmopathy. V gene TRBV29-1 combines with J gene TRBJ1-1; 8 bases match TRBD1. The DNA of the CDR3 is TGCAGCGCGAGACCTGACAGGGGTCAAAACACTGAAGCTTTCTTT. As protein: CSARPDRGQNTEAFF. Filled out from reference TRBV29-1 and TRBJ1-1, the complete variable domain reads SAVISQKPSRDICQRGTSLTIQCQVDSQVTMMFWYRQQPGQSLTLIATANQGSEATYESGFVIDKFPISRPNLTFSTLTVSNMSPEDSSIYLCSARPDRGQNTEAFFGQGTRLTVV.